This T cell receptor (beta chain) was profiled in a study of blood T cell repertoires in COVID-19. Overall study: PBMCs, B-cell-depleted T cells, or T cells provided the cDNA or gDNA that made up the material.

In the authors' methods: Cell counts per sample came from amplifying reference gene primers. Method: immunoSEQ multiplex PCR; TCRdb's copy keeps in-frame clones and lacks some. V, J and clone size are those of that table, while D and trimming were read from the DNA. The repertoire holds 95,000 to 110,000 clones, with about 93% as singletons. Germline V gives CDR1 SGHDT, CDR2 YYEEEE. CDR3 size: 18 residues. The J segment lost 0 bases and the V segment lost 3 bases, leaving 9 bases of the junction unmatched. This chain joins TRBV5-6 and TRBJ1-5, with 10 bases lining up with TRBD1. This TCR came from a woman aged 30 to 39 with acute or convalescent COVID-19. The sequenced sample was peripheral blood. The CDR3 region has the DNA TGTGCCAGCAGCTCCGGGACAGGGGCCCAGTATAGCAATCAGCCCCAGCATTTT. Its protein is CASSSGTGAQYSNQPQHF.